The 20 T cell receptor beta chains below come from one sample, sequenced in a study of T cell responses to AZD1222 COVID-19 vaccine. Repertoires were generated with immunoSEQ multiplex PCR, while TCRdb's copy carries only in-frame clones and drops some. The table lists approximately 60,000 clones, 76% of them singletons. Sequencing used peripheral blood, obtained on day 0 of AZD1222 vaccination. All receptors derive from an adult in good health.

This clone was recorded once. The V and J genes are TRBV18 and TRBJ1-4, with D perhaps TRBD1 (6 bases). V lost 2 bases and J lost 2, with 6 bases in between. This CDR3 has 14 residues. Germline loops: CDR1 KGHSH, CDR2 LQKENI. CDR3 region: CASSPRGTNEKLFF. CDR3 coding DNA: TGTGCCAGCTCACCAAGGGGGACTAATGAAAAACTGTTTTTT.

This clone was recorded once. The chain is built from TRBV7-6 and TRBJ1-5; D uncertain. Germline loops: CDR1 SGHVS, CDR2 FNYEAQ. V lost 0 bases to trimming and J lost 7 bases, with 13 bases between them. CDR3 length equals 15 residues. In nucleotides, the CDR3 is TGTGCCAGCAGCTTAGCCCAAGGGCGCGGCCAGCCCCAGCATTTT. Translating gives CASSLAQGRGQPQHF.

The table lists this clone with a few counts. The chain joins TRBV27 to TRBJ1-5, with D possibly matching TRBD1 (5 bases). Germline CDR1 MNHEY, CDR2 SMNVEV (reference sequence). The CDR3 is 16 residues long. V lost 5 bases and J lost 2, with 16 bases in between. The CDR3 sequence is CASSALQEEGNQPQHF. The CDR3 nucleotides read TGTGCCAGCAGTGCACTACAGGAAGAAGGCAATCAGCCCCAGCATTTT.

The chain is built from TRBV7-2 and TRBJ2-3; 10 bases map to TRBD2. Looked up from germline, CDR1 is SGHTA and CDR2 is FQGNSA. V shed 1 base and J 2 bases; nucleotides not matched to a gene: 9. The CDR3 spans 18 residues. This CDR3 is CASSLVPSSGGNTDTQYF. CDR3 nucleotide sequence: TGTGCCAGCAGCTTAGTTCCGTCTAGCGGGGGAAACACAGATACGCAGTATTTT.

The chain employs TRBV9 and TRBJ2-7; D may be TRBD2 (6 bases). V was pared by 4 bases and J by 2 bases, with 13 bases between. Germline V gives CDR1 SGDLS, CDR2 YYNGEE. This CDR3 has 14 amino acids. The DNA for the CDR3 is TGTGCCAGCAGCCTTGGGGACTGGGCCTACGAGCAGTACTTC. Protein: CASSLGDWAYEQYF.

The V and J genes are TRBV21-1 and TRBJ1-5; the DNA was not compared with TRBD1, the D call given in the table. TRBV21-1 is shown as a pseudogene. This CDR3 is 13 amino acids long. This chain's CDR3 is CATVGRENQPQHF. CDR3 coding DNA: TGTGCCACCGTAGGCAGGGAAAATCAGCCCCAGCATTTT.

The CDR3 spells CASSQTSGGWDEQFF. DNA of the CDR3: TGTGCCAGCAGCCAGACTAGCGGGGGGTGGGATGAGCAGTTCTTC. The chain has TRBV3-1 (or the pseudogene TRBV3-2) and TRBJ2-1; 13 positions match TRBD2. V dropped 3 bases and J dropped 8; count of bases not matched to a gene: 4. CDR3 length equals 15 residues. Per germline, CDR1 LGHDT and CDR2 YNNKEL (reference sequence).

This chain joins TRBV7-9 and TRBJ2-3, with TRBD1 matching 9 bases. Germline CDR1 is SEHNR and CDR2 is FQNEAQ (reference sequence). This CDR3 region has 15 residues. The J segment lost 3 bases and the V segment lost 7 bases, leaving 8 bases of the junction unmatched. The CDR3 DNA is TGTGCCAGCACCCCACGAGGACAGGGGACAGATACGCAGTATTTT. This gives the protein CASTPRGQGTDTQYF. Full variable domain (outside the CDR3, taken from reference TRBV7-9 and TRBJ2-3): DTGVSQNPRHKITKRGQNVTFRCDPISEHNRLYWYRQTLGQGPEFLTYFQNEAQLEKSRLLSDRFSAERPKGSFSTLEIQRTEQGDSAMYLCASTPRGQGTDTQYFGPGTRLTVL.

This clone appeared once. This chain uses TRBV27 with TRBJ2-3; 10 positions agree with TRBD2. CDR1 is MNHEY and CDR2 is SMNVEV in the germline V gene (reference sequence). V shed 2 bases, J shed 5 bases, and the junction held 4 bases outside the gene matches. The CDR3 contains 15 residues. CDR3: CASSLQRGGLDTQYF. Written as DNA, the CDR3 is TGTGCCAGCAGTTTACAGCGGGGGGGCTTAGATACGCAGTATTTT.

The chain recombines TRBV10-1 with TRBJ2-3; no clear D. The V gene lost 1 base and the J gene lost 4 bases, with 12 bases spanning the gap. The CDR3 has 15 residues. From germline, CDR1 is WNHNN and CDR2 SYGVQD (reference sequence). In nucleotides, the CDR3 is TGCGCCAGCAGTGAGTTTCCGCATTCGGCAGATACGCAGTATTTT. This codes for CASSEFPHSADTQYF.

The V and J genes are TRBV19 and TRBJ2-3; D is perhaps TRBD1 (6 bases). Germline CDR1 reads LNHDA; CDR2 reads SQIVND (reference sequence). V lost 5 bases, J lost 0 bases, and 15 bases lay in between. The CDR3 consists of 16 residues. The CDR3 coding sequence is TGTGCCAGTAGTTTGAGCCCAGGGGCTAGCACAGATACGCAGTATTTT. Protein: CASSLSPGASTDTQYF.

This clone was detected once. This chain joins TRBV19 and TRBJ2-7, with 7 nucleotides matching TRBD1. Trimming at V came to 4 bases and at J to 2 bases, leaving 5 bases not matched to a gene. This CDR3 contains 14 residues. CDR1 LNHDA and CDR2 SQIVND come from the germline V gene (reference sequence). Written as DNA, the CDR3 is TGTGCCAGTAGTACCGGGACAGAGACCTACGAGCAGTACTTC. Translation gives CASSTGTETYEQYF.

The CDR3 nucleotides are TGCGCCAGCAGCCAAAACCGAGGGGACTATGGCTACACCTTC. Translating it yields CASSQNRGDYGYTF. The V and J genes are TRBV4-3 and TRBJ1-2, with D possibly matching TRBD1 (5 bases). Trimming took off 2 bases at V and 3 bases at J, with 10 bases between the two ends. Looked up from germline, CDR1 is LGHNA and CDR2 is YSLEER. The CDR3 is 14 amino acids.

J is TRBJ1-2 and V is TRBV21-1. TRBV21-1 is labeled a pseudogene. The CDR3 extends over 14 amino acids. The CDR3 is CASTGTYRGYGYTF. Written as DNA, the CDR3 is TGTGCCAGCACGGGGACCTATCGGGGCTATGGCTACACCTTC.

The chain carries TRBV6-2 or TRBV6-3 and TRBJ2-7, with TRBD1 as a possible D gene (5 bases). Germline CDR1 and CDR2: MNHEY and SVGEGT. There are 13 residues in the CDR3. Between the trimmed V and J ends, which lost 2 bases and 4 bases, there was a span of 9 bases. CDR3 in amino acids: CASSYTAGYEQYF. The CDR3 DNA is TGTGCCAGCAGTTACACGGCAGGGTACGAGCAGTACTTC.

The CDR3 sequence is CASSGRQSISPLHF. The CDR3, as DNA: TGTGCCAGCAGCGGCCGACAGTCGATTTCACCCCTCCACTTT. The chain combines TRBV9 with TRBJ1-6; TRBD1 is a possible D gene (5 bases). The CDR3 contains 14 residues. Germline V gives CDR1 SGDLS, CDR2 YYNGEE. Trimming cost V 3 bases and J 9 bases, with 13 bases left between them.

The chain has TRBV5-8 and TRBJ2-3; D is unresolved. The germline gives CDR1 SGHTS, CDR2 YDEGEE. This CDR3 has 12 amino acids. CDR3 in amino acids: CAAGWGTDTQYF. CDR3 in DNA: TGTGCTGCCGGGTGGGGCACAGATACGCAGTATTTT.

The V call is TRBV11-2, the J call TRBJ1-4; TRBD1 matches 7 bases. The CDR3 totals 14 residues. Germline CDR1 SGHAT, CDR2 FQNNGV. With 5 bases clipped from V and 6 bases from J, the junction kept 6 bases outside the gene matches. The CDR3 loop is CASSQGDSDEKLFF. CDR3 nucleotides: TGTGCCAGCAGCCAAGGGGACAGTGATGAAAAACTGTTTTTT. The variable domain in full, completed from reference TRBV11-2 and TRBJ1-4, reads EAGVAQSPRYKIIEKRQSVAFWCNPISGHATLYWYQQILGQGPKLLIQFQNNGVVDDSQLPKDRFSAERLKGVDSTLKIQPAKLEDSAVYLCASSQGDSDEKLFFGSGTQLSVL.

The gene calls are TRBV12-3 or TRBV12-4 and TRBJ1-1; 7 positions match TRBD1. The CDR3 is 12 residues long. The junction had 1 base not matched to a gene; V was cut back by 6 bases and J by 3 bases. In nucleotides, the CDR3 is TGTGCCAGCAGGGGACAGTACACTGAAGCTTTCTTT. Translated, it gives CASRGQYTEAFF.

V is TRBV5-1 and J is TRBJ2-2, with D unclear. The V gene's germline CDR1 is SGHRS and CDR2 YFSETQ. V shed 0 bases and J shed 10 bases, with 10 bases lying between them. CDR3 length equals 13 residues. Here the CDR3 reads CASSLERQQELFF. CDR3 DNA sequence: TGCGCCAGCAGCTTGGAAAGGCAGCAGGAGCTGTTTTTT.